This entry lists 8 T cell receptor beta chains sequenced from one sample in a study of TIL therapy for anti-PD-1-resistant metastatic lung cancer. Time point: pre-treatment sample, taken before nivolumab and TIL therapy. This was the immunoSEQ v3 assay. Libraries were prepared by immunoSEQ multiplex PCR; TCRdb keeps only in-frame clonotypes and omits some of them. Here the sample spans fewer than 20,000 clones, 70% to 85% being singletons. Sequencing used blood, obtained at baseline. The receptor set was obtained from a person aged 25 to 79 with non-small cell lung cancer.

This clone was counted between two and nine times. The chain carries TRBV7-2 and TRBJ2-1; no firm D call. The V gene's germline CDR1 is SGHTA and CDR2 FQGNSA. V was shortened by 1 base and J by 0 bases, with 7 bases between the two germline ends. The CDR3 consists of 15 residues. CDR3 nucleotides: TGTGCCAGCAGCTTAGTAGTGGGCTCCTACAATGAGCAGTTCTTC. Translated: CASSLVVGSYNEQFF.

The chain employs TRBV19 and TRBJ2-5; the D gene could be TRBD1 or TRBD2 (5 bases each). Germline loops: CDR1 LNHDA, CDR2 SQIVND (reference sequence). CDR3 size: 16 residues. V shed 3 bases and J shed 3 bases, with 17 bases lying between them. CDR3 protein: CASSIFQTATKETQYF. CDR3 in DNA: TGTGCCAGTAGTATTTTCCAGACAGCGACTAAAGAGACCCAGTACTTC.

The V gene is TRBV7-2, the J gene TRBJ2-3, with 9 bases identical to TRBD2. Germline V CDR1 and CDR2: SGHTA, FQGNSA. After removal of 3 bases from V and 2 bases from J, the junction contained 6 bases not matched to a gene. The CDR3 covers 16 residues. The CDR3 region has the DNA TGTGCCAGCAGCTTTAACCTAGCGGGGACCACAGATACGCAGTATTTT. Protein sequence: CASSFNLAGTTDTQYF.

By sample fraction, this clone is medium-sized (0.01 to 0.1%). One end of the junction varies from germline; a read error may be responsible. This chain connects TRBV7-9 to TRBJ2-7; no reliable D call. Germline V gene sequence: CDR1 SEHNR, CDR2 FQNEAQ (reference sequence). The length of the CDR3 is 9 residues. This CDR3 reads CASSTPRDF. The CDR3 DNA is TGTGCCAGCAGCACTCCTCGGGACTTC.

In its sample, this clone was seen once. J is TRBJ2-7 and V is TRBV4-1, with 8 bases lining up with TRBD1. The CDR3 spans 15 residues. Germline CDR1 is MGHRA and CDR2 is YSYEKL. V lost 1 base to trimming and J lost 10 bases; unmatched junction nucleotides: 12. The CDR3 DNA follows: TGCGCCAGCAGCCAAGGAATTTCAGGGGGCTCGGGACAGTACTTC. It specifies CASSQGISGGSGQYF.

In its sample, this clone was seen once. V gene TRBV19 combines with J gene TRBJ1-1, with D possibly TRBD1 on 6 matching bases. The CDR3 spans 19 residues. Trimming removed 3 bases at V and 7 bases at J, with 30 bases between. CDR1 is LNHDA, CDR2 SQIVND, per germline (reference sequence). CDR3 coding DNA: TGTGCCAGTAGTATGAGAAGCCCTCCGGGGGCAGACGAGGGGGTTGAAGCTTTCTTT. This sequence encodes CASSMRSPPGADEGVEAFF.

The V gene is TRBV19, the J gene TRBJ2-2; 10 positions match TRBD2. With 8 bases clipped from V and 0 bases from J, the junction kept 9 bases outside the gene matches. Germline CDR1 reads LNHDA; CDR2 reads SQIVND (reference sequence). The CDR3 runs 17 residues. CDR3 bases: TGTGCCAGTCAGGCTCGTACTAGCGGGGCGAACACCGGGGAGCTGTTTTTT. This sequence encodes CASQARTSGANTGELFF.

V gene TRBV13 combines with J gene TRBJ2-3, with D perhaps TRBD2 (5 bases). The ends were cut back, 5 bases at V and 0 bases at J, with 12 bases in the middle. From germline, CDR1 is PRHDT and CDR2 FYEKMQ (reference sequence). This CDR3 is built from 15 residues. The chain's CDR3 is CASSRELTSTDTQYF. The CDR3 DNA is TGTGCCAGCAGCCGGGAACTTACTAGCACAGATACGCAGTATTTT.